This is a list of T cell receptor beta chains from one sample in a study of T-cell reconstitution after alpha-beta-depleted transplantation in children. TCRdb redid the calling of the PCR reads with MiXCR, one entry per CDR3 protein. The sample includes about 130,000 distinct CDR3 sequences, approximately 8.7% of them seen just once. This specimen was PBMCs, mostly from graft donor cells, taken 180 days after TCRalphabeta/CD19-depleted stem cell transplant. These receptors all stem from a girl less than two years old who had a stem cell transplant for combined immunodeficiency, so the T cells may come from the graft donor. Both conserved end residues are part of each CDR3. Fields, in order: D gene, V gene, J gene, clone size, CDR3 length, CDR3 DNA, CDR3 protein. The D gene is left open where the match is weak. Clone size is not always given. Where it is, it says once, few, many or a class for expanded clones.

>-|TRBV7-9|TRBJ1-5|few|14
TGTGCCAGCAGCCCAGTAATAGGCCGAGGGCCCCAGCATTTT
CASSPVIGRGPQHF
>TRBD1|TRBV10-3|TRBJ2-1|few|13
TGTGCCAACCGGGACAGGGGGCGGAATGAGCAGTTCTTC
CANRDRGRNEQFF
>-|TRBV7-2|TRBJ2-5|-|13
TGTGCCAGCAGCTTCGGTCCGGGCGAGACCCAGTACTTC
CASSFGPGETQYF
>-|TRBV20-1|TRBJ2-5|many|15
TGCAGTGCTAGAGATCGGGCAGGGGTAGTAGAGACCCAGTACTTC
CSARDRAGVVETQYF
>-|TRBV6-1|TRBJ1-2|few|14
TGTGCCAGCACGCGCGCAGGGGTTAACTATGGCTACACCTTC
CASTRAGVNYGYTF
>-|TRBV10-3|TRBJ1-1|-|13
TGTGCCATCAGCGCCAGAGTTAACACTGAAGCTTTCTTT
CAISARVNTEAFF
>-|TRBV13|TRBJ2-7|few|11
TGTGCCAGCGGCCCCCCCACCGAGCAGTACTTC
CASGPPTEQYF
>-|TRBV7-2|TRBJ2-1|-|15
TGTGCCAGCAGCTTACCCGGGACCCCCATCGATGAGCAGTTCTTC
CASSLPGTPIDEQFF
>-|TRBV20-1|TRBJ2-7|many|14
TGCAGTGCTAACCCCGCTTGGCGGTCCTACGAGCAGTACTTC
CSANPAWRSYEQYF
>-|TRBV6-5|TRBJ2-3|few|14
TGTGCCAGCAGTTACGCGGGGTCCACAGATACGCAGTATTTT
CASSYAGSTDTQYF
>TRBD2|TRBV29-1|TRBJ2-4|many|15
TGCAGCGGCACCCTAGCGGGAGCCGCCAAAAACATTCAGTACTTC
CSGTLAGAAKNIQYF
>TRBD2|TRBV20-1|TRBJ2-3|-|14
TGCAGTGCAAGGACTAGCGGGACTCCAGATACGCAGTATTTT
CSARTSGTPDTQYF
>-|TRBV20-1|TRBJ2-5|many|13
TGCAGTGCTAGAACGTGGGGCCAAGAGACCCAGTACTTC
CSARTWGQETQYF
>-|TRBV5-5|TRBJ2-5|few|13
TGTGCCAGCAGTCAGTGGACAGAAGAGACCCAGTACTTC
CASSQWTEETQYF
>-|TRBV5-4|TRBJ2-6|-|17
TGTGCCAGCAGCTTTGCCGGGACGCTGGCTGGGGCCAACGTCCTGACTTTC
CASSFAGTLAGANVLTF
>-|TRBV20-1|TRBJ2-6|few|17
TGCAGTGCCTCCTTCTCCGGGGTGCTCTCTGGGGCCAACGTCCTGACTTTC
CSASFSGVLSGANVLTF
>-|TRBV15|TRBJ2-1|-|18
TGTGCCACCAGCAGAGTCAGGCAGACTTTGGGCTCCTACAATGAGCAGTTCTTC
CATSRVRQTLGSYNEQFF
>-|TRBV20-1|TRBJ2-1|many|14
TGCAGTGCTAGCCTGGGACGACCCCCCAATGAGCAGTTCTTC
CSASLGRPPNEQFF